The T cell receptor (beta chain) described here comes from a study of T cell responses to AZD1222 COVID-19 vaccine. Study findings and constraints: Increases in Spike-specific TCR breadth and depth were seen after two AZD1222 doses.

With 4 bases clipped from V and 1 base from J, the junction kept 6 bases outside the gene matches. CDR1 is SGHRS, CDR2 YFSETQ, per germline. The CDR3 has 15 amino acids. Sequencing used immunoSEQ multiplex PCR; TCRdb keeps in-frame clones, though not all of them. The sample carries about 48,000 clones, just over 85% recorded once. A remark on this clone: Its specificity is not known.

This clonotype was sampled from an adult who received the AZD1222 COVID-19 vaccine. The chain employs TRBV5-1 and TRBJ2-3, with 7 bases aligning to TRBD1. This specimen consisted of peripheral blood, obtained 28 days after the second AZD1222 dose. CDR3: CASSSRQGGTDTQYF. The CDR3 nucleotides read TGCGCCAGCAGCAGCAGACAGGGCGGCACAGATACGCAGTATTTT.